This is a list of T cell receptor beta chains from one sample in a study of T cell responses to AZD1222 COVID-19 vaccine. The repertoire was sequenced with immunoSEQ multiplex PCR; TCRdb's copy has only in-frame clones and lacks some. Among roughly 140,000 clones listed, about 86% were seen once. The sample was peripheral blood, taken on day 0 of AZD1222 vaccination. The receptors come from an adult in good health. Each CDR3 is given with its conserved first and last residue. The order of the fields is J gene, V gene, clone size, D gene, CDR3 DNA, CDR3 protein. The D gene is left open where the match is weak. Not all rows give a size; the values are once, few, many and, for expanded clones, a class.

J gene: TRBJ2-5; V gene: TRBV11-2; clone size: .; D gene: TRBD1; CDR3 DNA: TGTGCCAGCACAAGGACAGGGTGGCAAGAGACCCAGTACTTC; CDR3 protein: CASTRTGWQETQYF
J gene: TRBJ1-1; V gene: TRBV27; clone size: .; D gene: .; CDR3 DNA: TGTGCCAGCAGGATGACGGGGAACACTGAAGCTTTCTTT; CDR3 protein: CASRMTGNTEAFF
J gene: TRBJ1-2; V gene: TRBV19; clone size: .; D gene: .; CDR3 DNA: TGTGCCAGTAGTATAGTGGCAGGGGACTATGGCTACACCTTC; CDR3 protein: CASSIVAGDYGYTF
J gene: TRBJ1-3; V gene: TRBV6-1; clone size: .; D gene: TRBD1; CDR3 DNA: TGTGCCAGCAGTACACACAGGGGGCTCGGAAACACCATATATTTT; CDR3 protein: CASSTHRGLGNTIYF
J gene: TRBJ1-5; V gene: TRBV6-1; clone size: .; D gene: .; CDR3 DNA: TGTGCCAGCAGTGAATACTTCAGGCTGGGTAGCAATCAGCCCCAGCATTTT; CDR3 protein: CASSEYFRLGSNQPQHF
J gene: TRBJ1-4; V gene: TRBV12-3/TRBV12-4; clone size: .; D gene: .; CDR3 DNA: TGTGCCAGCAGTACAAGGGCTAATGAAAAACTGTTTTTT; CDR3 protein: CASSTRANEKLFF
J gene: TRBJ1-5; V gene: TRBV6-2/TRBV6-3; clone size: .; D gene: .; CDR3 DNA: TGTGCCAGCAGTTACCAAGGGGAAATTTGGCCCCAGCATTTT; CDR3 protein: CASSYQGEIWPQHF
J gene: TRBJ2-1; V gene: TRBV6-2/TRBV6-3; clone size: .; D gene: .; CDR3 DNA: TGTGCCAGCAGCCGCAGCGGAGACTACAATGAGCAGTTCTTC; CDR3 protein: CASSRSGDYNEQFF
J gene: TRBJ1-1; V gene: TRBV29-1; clone size: .; D gene: .; CDR3 DNA: TGCAGCGTTTTCGGGGATCCCACTGAAGCTTTCTTT; CDR3 protein: CSVFGDPTEAFF
J gene: TRBJ1-1; V gene: TRBV19; clone size: .; D gene: .; CDR3 DNA: TGTGCCAGTAGAATACAGGGGAACACTGAAGCTTTCTTT; CDR3 protein: CASRIQGNTEAFF
J gene: TRBJ2-6; V gene: TRBV7-6; clone size: few; D gene: TRBD2; CDR3 DNA: TGTGCCAGCACCGCGTCTCGTGGGAGGGTCGCTGGGGCCAACGTCCTGACTTTC; CDR3 protein: CASTASRGRVAGANVLTF
J gene: TRBJ2-7; V gene: TRBV7-9; clone size: .; D gene: .; CDR3 DNA: TGTGCCAGCAGGGTGCTGACGGGCCTCAACGAGCAGTACTTC; CDR3 protein: CASRVLTGLNEQYF
J gene: TRBJ1-2; V gene: TRBV11-2; clone size: .; D gene: .; CDR3 DNA: TGTGCCAGCAGCTTTGGGGGTGCCTATGGCTACACCTTC; CDR3 protein: CASSFGGAYGYTF
J gene: TRBJ1-5; V gene: TRBV19; clone size: .; D gene: .; CDR3 DNA: TGTGCCAGTAGTATCGGTGGAGCCAGACATAATCAGCCCCAGCATTTT; CDR3 protein: CASSIGGARHNQPQHF
J gene: TRBJ1-4; V gene: TRBV30; clone size: few; D gene: TRBD1; CDR3 DNA: TGTGCCTGGAGTGCTGACAGGGCTGAAAAACTGTTTTTT; CDR3 protein: CAWSADRAEKLFF
J gene: TRBJ1-1; V gene: TRBV9; clone size: .; D gene: TRBD1; CDR3 DNA: TGTGCCAGCAGCGTAGGCTCTGGGACAGGGAACACTGAAGCTTTCTTT; CDR3 protein: CASSVGSGTGNTEAFF
J gene: TRBJ1-5; V gene: TRBV3-1/TRBV3-2; clone size: .; D gene: .; CDR3 DNA: TGTGCCAGCAGCCATATGCCGGGCAATCAGCCCCAGCATTTT; CDR3 protein: CASSHMPGNQPQHF
J gene: TRBJ1-2; V gene: TRBV7-2; clone size: few; D gene: TRBD1; CDR3 DNA: TGTGCCAGCAGTCAGATAGCAGGACAGGAAAATGGCTACACCTTC; CDR3 protein: CASSQIAGQENGYTF
J gene: TRBJ1-1; V gene: TRBV7-9; clone size: .; D gene: .; CDR3 DNA: TGTGCCAGCAGCGCCTCGGGGACTCCGGGCGCTTTCTTT; CDR3 protein: CASSASGTPGAFF
J gene: TRBJ1-3; V gene: TRBV9; clone size: .; D gene: .; CDR3 DNA: TGTGCCAGCAGCGTAGGTGGAGCCTCTGGAAACACCATATATTTT; CDR3 protein: CASSVGGASGNTIYF
J gene: TRBJ2-3; V gene: TRBV7-3; clone size: .; D gene: .; CDR3 DNA: TGTGCCAGCAGCTCTATACCTAGCACAGATACGCAGTATTTT; CDR3 protein: CASSSIPSTDTQYF
J gene: TRBJ1-6; V gene: TRBV20-1; clone size: .; D gene: .; CDR3 DNA: TGCAGTGCTAGGGGGGGGCGACCCCTCCACTTT; CDR3 protein: CSARGGRPLHF
J gene: TRBJ1-1; V gene: TRBV10-3; clone size: few; D gene: TRBD1; CDR3 DNA: TGTGCCATCAGTGAACAGGGGGCAAGGACTGAAGCTTTCTTT; CDR3 protein: CAISEQGARTEAFF
J gene: TRBJ2-7; V gene: TRBV6-5; clone size: .; D gene: .; CDR3 DNA: TGTGCCAGCAGCCACAACACGGCGGACTACGAGCAGTACTTC; CDR3 protein: CASSHNTADYEQYF
J gene: TRBJ2-7; V gene: TRBV9; clone size: .; D gene: TRBD1; CDR3 DNA: TGTGCCAGCAGCCCGCGCCAGGGGGCCGGACACGAGCAGTACTTC; CDR3 protein: CASSPRQGAGHEQYF
J gene: TRBJ1-1; V gene: TRBV30; clone size: .; D gene: .; CDR3 DNA: TGTGCCTGGAATGAGGGTGGCGAAACTGAAGCTTTCTTT; CDR3 protein: CAWNEGGETEAFF
J gene: TRBJ2-1; V gene: TRBV5-1; clone size: .; D gene: .; CDR3 DNA: TGCGCCAGCCTGCGGGACGGTTACAATGAGCAGTTCTTC; CDR3 protein: CASLRDGYNEQFF
J gene: TRBJ1-5; V gene: TRBV4-3; clone size: .; D gene: .; CDR3 DNA: TGCGCCAGCAGCCAAGCATTTAACCCTTATAGCAATCAGCCCCAGCATTTT; CDR3 protein: CASSQAFNPYSNQPQHF
J gene: TRBJ1-4; V gene: TRBV19; clone size: .; D gene: .; CDR3 DNA: TGTGCCAGTAGATCATCCCCAGGGCTCACTCAAACTAATGAAAAACTGTTTTTT; CDR3 protein: CASRSSPGLTQTNEKLFF